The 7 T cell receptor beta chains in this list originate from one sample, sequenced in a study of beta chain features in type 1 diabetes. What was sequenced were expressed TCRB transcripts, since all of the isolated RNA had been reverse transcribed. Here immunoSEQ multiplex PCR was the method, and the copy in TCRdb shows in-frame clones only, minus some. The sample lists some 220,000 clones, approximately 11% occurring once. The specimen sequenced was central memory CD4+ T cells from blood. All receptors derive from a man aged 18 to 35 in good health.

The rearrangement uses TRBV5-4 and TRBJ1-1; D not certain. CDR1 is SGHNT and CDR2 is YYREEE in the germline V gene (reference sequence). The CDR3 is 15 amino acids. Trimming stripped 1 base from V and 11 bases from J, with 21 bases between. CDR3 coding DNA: TGTGCCAGCAGCTTGTTAAGGCAGCCGGGTTTACAGGCTTTCTTT. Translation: CASSLLRQPGLQAFF.

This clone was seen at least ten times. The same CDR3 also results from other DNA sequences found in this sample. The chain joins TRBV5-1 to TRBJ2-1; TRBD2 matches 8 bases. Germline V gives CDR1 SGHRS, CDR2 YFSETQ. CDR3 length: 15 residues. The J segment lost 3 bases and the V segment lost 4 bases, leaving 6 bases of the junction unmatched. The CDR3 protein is CASSPLAGYYNEQFF. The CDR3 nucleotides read TGCGCCAGCAGCCCGTTAGCGGGATACTACAATGAGCAGTTCTTC.

CDR3 DNA: TGTGCCAGCAGCCCGAGAGCGGGACCCCCCGGGGATACGCAGTATTTT. Translating it yields CASSPRAGPPGDTQYF. The gene calls are TRBV9 and TRBJ2-3; 7 nucleotides agree with TRBD2. Germline V gene data show CDR1 as SGDLS and CDR2 as YYNGEE. This CDR3 comprises 16 residues. V gave up 4 bases and J gave up 6 bases; unmatched junction bases: 14.

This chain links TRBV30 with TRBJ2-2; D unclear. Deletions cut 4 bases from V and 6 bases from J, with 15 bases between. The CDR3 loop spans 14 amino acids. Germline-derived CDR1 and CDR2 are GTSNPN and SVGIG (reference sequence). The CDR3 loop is CAWIDHGIAGELFF. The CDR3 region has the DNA TGTGCCTGGATCGATCATGGGATCGCCGGGGAGCTGTTTTTT.

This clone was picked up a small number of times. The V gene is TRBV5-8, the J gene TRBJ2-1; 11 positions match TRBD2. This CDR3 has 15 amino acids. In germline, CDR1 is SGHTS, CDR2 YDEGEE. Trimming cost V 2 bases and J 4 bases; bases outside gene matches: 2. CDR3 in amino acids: CASSLTSGSYNEQFF. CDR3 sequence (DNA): TGTGCCAGCAGCTTAACTAGCGGGAGTTACAATGAGCAGTTCTTC. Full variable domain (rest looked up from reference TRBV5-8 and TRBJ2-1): EAGVTQSPTHLIKTRGQQATLRCSPISGHTSVYWYQQALGLGLQFLLWYDEGEERNRGNFPPRFSGRQFPNYSSELNVNALELEDSALYLCASSLTSGSYNEQFFGPGTRLTVL.

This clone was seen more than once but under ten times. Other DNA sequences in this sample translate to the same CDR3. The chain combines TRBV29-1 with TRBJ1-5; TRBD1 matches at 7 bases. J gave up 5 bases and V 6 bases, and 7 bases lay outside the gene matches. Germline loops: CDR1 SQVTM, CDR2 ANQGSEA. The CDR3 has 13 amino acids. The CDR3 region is CSVATGTHQPQHF. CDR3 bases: TGCAGCGTCGCGACAGGGACTCATCAGCCCCAGCATTTT.

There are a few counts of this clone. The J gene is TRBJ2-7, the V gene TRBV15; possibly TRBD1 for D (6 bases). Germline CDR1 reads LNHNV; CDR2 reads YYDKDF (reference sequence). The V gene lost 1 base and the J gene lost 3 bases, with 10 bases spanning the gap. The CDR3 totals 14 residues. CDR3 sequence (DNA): TGTGCCACCAGCAGAGGGGACATTAACTACGAGCAGTACTTC. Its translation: CATSRGDINYEQYF. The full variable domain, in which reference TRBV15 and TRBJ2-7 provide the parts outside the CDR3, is DAMVIQNPRYQVTQFGKPVTLSCSQTLNHNVMYWYQQKSSQAPKLLFHYYDKDFNNEADTPDNFQSRRPNTSFCFLDIRSPGLGDTAMYLCATSRGDINYEQYFGPGTRLTVT.